The clone carrying this TCR beta chain was counted many times. V was pared by 3 bases and J by 9 bases, with 10 bases between. The germline CDR1 and CDR2 sequences are DFQATT and SNEGSKA (reference sequence). CDR3 length equals 11 residues. Via MiXCR, TCRdb re-called the 5' RACE reads, giving one row per CDR3 protein. The sample consists of 200,000 to 300,000 distinct CDR3 sequences, roughly 7% of them appearing once. The data stem from a study of identical twins. The same sample was also used in a study of yellow fever vaccine responses in identical twins.

The specimen was memory (CD45RO+) T cells sorted from blood. The clonotype comes from a woman younger than 30 in good health. This rearrangement joins TRBV20-1 to TRBJ2-3; D is ambiguous. CDR3 in DNA: TGCAGTGCTAGGACACAAAACACGCAGTATTTT. Translation: CSARTQNTQYF.